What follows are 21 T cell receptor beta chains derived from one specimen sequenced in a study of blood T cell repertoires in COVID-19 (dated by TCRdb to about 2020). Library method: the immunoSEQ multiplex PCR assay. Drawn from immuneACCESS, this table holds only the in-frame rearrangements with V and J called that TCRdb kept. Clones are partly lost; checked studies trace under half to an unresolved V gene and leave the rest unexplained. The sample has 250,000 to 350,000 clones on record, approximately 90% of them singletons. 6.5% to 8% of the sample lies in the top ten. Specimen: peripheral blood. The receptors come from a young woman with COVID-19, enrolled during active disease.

CDR3: CASSQGTGGLNQPQHF. CDR3 nucleotides: TGCGCCAGCAGCCAAGGGACAGGGGGCCTCAATCAGCCCCAGCATTTT. The rearrangement links TRBV4-1 to TRBJ1-5, with 11 positions matching TRBD1. CDR3 length: 16 residues. The V gene end was trimmed by 1 base and the J gene end by 3 bases; junction bases not matched to a gene: 2. Germline V gene sequence: CDR1 MGHRA, CDR2 YSYEKL.

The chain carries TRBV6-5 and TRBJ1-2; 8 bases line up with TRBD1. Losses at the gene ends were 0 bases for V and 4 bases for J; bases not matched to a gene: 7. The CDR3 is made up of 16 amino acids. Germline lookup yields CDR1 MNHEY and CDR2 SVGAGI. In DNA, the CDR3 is TGTGCCAGCAGTTACTCGGCGACAGGGGAGGGCTATGGCTACACCTTC. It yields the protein CASSYSATGEGYGYTF.

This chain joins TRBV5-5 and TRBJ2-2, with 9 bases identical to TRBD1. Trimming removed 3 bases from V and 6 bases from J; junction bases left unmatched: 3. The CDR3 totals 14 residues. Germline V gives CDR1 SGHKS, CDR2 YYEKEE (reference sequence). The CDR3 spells CASSSGTGPGELFF. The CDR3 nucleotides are TGTGCCAGCAGCTCGGGGACAGGGCCCGGGGAGCTGTTTTTT.

The CDR3: CASSSTGTRTPLHF. The CDR3 region has the DNA TGTGCCAGCAGCTCGACAGGGACGCGGACACCCCTCCACTTT. The V call is TRBV5-4, the J call TRBJ1-6, with 7 bases identical to TRBD1. CDR1 is SGHNT, CDR2 YYREEE, per germline (reference sequence). Germline trimming cut 3 bases from V and 11 bases from J; bases unmatched to any gene: 8. The length of the CDR3 is 14 residues. Combining the CDR3 with reference TRBV5-4 and TRBJ1-6 gives the whole variable domain ETGVTQSPTHLIKTRGQQVTLRCSSQSGHNTVSWYQQALGQGPQFIFQYYREEENGRGNFPPRFSGLQFPNYSSELNVNALELDDSALYLCASSSTGTRTPLHFGNGTRLTVT.

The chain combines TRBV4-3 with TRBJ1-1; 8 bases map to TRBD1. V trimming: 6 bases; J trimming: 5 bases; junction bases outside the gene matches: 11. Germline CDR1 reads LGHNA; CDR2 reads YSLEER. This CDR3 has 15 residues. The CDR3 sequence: CASRQHPGGFTEAFF. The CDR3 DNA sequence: TGCGCCAGCAGGCAGCACCCAGGGGGCTTTACTGAAGCTTTCTTT.

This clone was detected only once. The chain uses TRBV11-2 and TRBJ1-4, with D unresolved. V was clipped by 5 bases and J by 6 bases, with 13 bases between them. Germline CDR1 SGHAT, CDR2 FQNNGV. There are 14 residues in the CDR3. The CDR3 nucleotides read TGTGCCAGCAGCCCACCGAGAGGGTATGAAAAACTGTTTTTT. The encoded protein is CASSPPRGYEKLFF.

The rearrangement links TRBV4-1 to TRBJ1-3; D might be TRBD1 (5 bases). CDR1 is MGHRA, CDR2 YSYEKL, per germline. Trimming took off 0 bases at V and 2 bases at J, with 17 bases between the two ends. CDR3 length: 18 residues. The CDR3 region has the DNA TGCGCCAGCAGCCAAGATCCGCTGGGGGGTAAAACTGGAAACACCATATATTTT. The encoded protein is CASSQDPLGGKTGNTIYF.

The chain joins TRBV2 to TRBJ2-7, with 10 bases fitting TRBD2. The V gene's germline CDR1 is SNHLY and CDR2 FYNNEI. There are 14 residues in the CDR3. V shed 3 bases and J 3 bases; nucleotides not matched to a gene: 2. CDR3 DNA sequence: TGTGCCAGCAGTGATGGGACTAGCGTCTACGAGCAGTACTTC. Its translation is CASSDGTSVYEQYF.

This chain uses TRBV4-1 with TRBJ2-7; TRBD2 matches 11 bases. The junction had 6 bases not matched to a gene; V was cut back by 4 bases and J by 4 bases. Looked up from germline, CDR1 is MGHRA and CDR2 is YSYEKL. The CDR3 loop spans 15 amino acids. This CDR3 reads CASSLNLAGGYEQYF. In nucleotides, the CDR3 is TGCGCCAGCAGCCTAAATCTAGCGGGAGGTTACGAGCAGTACTTC.

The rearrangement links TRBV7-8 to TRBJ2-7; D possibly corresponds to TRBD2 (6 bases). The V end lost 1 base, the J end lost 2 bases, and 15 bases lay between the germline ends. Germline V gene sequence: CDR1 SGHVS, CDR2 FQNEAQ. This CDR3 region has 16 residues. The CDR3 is CASSLGPGTQTYEQYF. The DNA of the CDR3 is TGTGCCAGCAGCTTAGGACCCGGGACTCAGACCTACGAGCAGTACTTC.

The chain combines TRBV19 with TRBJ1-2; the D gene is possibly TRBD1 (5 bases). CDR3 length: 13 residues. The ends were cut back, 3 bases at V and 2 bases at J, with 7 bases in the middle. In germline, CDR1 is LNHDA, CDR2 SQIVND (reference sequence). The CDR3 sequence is CASSIQGNYGYTF. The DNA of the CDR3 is TGTGCCAGTAGTATCCAGGGAAACTATGGCTACACCTTC.

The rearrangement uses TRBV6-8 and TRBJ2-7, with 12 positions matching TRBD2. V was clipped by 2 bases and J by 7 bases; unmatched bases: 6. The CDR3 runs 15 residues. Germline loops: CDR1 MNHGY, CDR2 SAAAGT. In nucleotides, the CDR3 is TGTGCCAGCAGTTACCCTAGCGGGAGGGCCGCTGAGCAGTACTTC. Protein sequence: CASSYPSGRAAEQYF.

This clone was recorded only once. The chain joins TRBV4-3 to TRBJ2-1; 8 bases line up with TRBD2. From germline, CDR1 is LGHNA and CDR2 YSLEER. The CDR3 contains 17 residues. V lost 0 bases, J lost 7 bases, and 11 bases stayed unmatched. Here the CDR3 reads CASSQEGGSGRANEQFF. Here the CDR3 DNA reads TGCGCCAGCAGCCAAGAGGGTGGAAGCGGGAGAGCAAATGAGCAGTTCTTC.

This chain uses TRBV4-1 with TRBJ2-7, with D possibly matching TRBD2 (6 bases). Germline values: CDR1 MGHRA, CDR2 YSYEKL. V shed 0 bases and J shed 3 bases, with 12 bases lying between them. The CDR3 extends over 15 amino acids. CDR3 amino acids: CASSQERELGYEQYF. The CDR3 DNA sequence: TGCGCCAGCAGCCAAGAACGGGAGTTAGGCTACGAGCAGTACTTC.

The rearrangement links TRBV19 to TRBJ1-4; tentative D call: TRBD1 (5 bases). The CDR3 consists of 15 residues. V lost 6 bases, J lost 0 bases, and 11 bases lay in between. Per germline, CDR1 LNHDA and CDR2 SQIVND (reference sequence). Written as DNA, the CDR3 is TGTGCCAGTAGACCAGGGCCTTCAACTAATGAAAAACTGTTTTTT. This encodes CASRPGPSTNEKLFF.

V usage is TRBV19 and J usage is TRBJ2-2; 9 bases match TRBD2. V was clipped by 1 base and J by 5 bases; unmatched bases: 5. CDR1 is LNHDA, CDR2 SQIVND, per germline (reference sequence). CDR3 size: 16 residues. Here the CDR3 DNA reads TGTGCCAGTAGTATAGGACTAGCGGCTTTAACCGGGGAGCTGTTTTTT. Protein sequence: CASSIGLAALTGELFF.

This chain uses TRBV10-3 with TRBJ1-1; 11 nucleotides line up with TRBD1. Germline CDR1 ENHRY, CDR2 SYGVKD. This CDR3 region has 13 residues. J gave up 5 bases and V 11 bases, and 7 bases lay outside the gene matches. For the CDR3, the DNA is TGTGCCGTAGGACAGGGGGCGCAAACTGAAGCTTTCTTT. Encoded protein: CAVGQGAQTEAFF.

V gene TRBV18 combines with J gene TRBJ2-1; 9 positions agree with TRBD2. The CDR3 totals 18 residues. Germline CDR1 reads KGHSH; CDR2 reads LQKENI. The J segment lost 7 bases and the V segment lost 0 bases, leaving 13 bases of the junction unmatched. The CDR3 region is CASSPPGAPGLAKNEQFF. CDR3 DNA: TGTGCCAGCTCACCACCTGGGGCTCCAGGACTAGCGAAGAATGAGCAGTTCTTC.

In nucleotides, the CDR3 is TGTGCCAGCAGATCTTTAGCGGGAGGGGTCAATGAGCAGTTCTTC. It is translated as CASRSLAGGVNEQFF. V gene TRBV6-6 combines with J gene TRBJ2-1, with 11 bases matching TRBD2. V was pared by 6 bases and J by 6 bases, with 7 bases of the junction left unmatched. Germline lookup yields CDR1 MNHNY and CDR2 SVGAGI (reference sequence). CDR3 length: 15 residues.

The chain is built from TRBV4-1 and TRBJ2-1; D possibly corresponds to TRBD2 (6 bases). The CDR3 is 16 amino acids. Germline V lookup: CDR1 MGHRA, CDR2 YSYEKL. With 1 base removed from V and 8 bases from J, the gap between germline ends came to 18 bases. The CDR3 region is CASSQVLFGSTDEQFF. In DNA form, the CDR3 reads TGCGCCAGCAGCCAAGTCCTATTCGGGAGTACCGATGAGCAGTTCTTC.

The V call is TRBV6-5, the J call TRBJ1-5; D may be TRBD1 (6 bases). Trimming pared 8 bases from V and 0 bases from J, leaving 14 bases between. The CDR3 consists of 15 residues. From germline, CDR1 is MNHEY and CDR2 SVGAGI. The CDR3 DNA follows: TGTGCCAGCCGCCTAGGACAGTCTAGCAATCAGCCCCAGCATTTT. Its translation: CASRLGQSSNQPQHF.